These 16 T cell receptor beta chains share one sample of origin, sequenced in a study of cytomegalovirus exposure and HLA in healthy donors. 13 Jbeta primers and 60 Vbeta primers were used for the PCR. Data came from immunoSEQ multiplex PCR; TCRdb stores just in-frame clones and leaves some out. Here the sample spans about 90,000 clones, approximately 84% being singletons. The sequenced sample consisted of PBMCs. The source is a man aged 18 to 35 in good health and CMV-seronegative.

The rearrangement links TRBV27 to TRBJ2-5; perhaps TRBD1 as D (5 bases). V lost 6 bases and J 5 bases, leaving 13 bases between the germline ends. Germline V gene lookup returns CDR1 MNHEY and CDR2 SMNVEV (reference sequence). The CDR3 totals 13 residues. The CDR3 is CASSLGLLETQYF. The CDR3 nucleotides are TGTGCCAGCAGCCTGGGGCTTTTGGAGACCCAGTACTTC.

V usage is TRBV27 and J usage is TRBJ1-2, with a weak D call TRBD1 (5 bases). Germline V gives CDR1 MNHEY, CDR2 SMNVEV (reference sequence). The CDR3 extends over 13 amino acids. V was cut by 11 bases and J by 3 bases, with 16 bases left in between. The chain's CDR3 is CASATAGDYGYTF. CDR3 coding DNA: TGTGCCTCGGCGACAGCGGGGGACTATGGCTACACCTTC.

The chain combines TRBV29-1 with TRBJ2-1; the match to TRBD2 covers 8 bases. The CDR3 totals 13 residues. V was clipped by 6 bases and J by 8 bases; unmatched bases: 9. Germline CDR1 is SQVTM and CDR2 is ANQGSEA. For the CDR3, the DNA is TGCAGCGTCCCGGCGGGAGGCCCCCATGAGCAGTTCTTC. Protein sequence: CSVPAGGPHEQFF.

The chain uses TRBV11-2 and TRBJ2-1; 8 bases align to TRBD1. Germline V lookup: CDR1 SGHAT, CDR2 FQNNGV. CDR3 length: 15 amino acids. J lost 4 bases, V lost 5 bases, and 7 bases had no gene match. CDR3 in DNA: TGTGCCAGCAGCCCAGGGGGCGGGGTATACAATGAGCAGTTCTTC. Translation gives CASSPGGGVYNEQFF.

This rearrangement joins TRBV7-9 to TRBJ2-7, with a weak D call TRBD2 (5 bases). Germline assignment: CDR1 SEHNR and CDR2 FQNEAQ (reference sequence). The V gene lost 5 bases and the J gene lost 4 bases, with 12 bases spanning the gap. The CDR3 is made up of 13 amino acids. The CDR3 nucleotides are TGTGCCAGCAGCCGGCCGGGCGGGTACGAGCAGTACTTC. This codes for CASSRPGGYEQYF.

The J gene is TRBJ2-2, the V gene TRBV5-5, with D uncertain. The CDR3 runs to 15 residues. CDR1 is SGHKS and CDR2 is YYEKEE in the germline V gene (reference sequence). Trimming took 4 bases from V and 6 from J, leaving 16 bases between them. The CDR3 nucleotides read TGTGCCAGCAGCCTAAGTCCCACCGAACCCGGGGAGCTGTTTTTT. Translation: CASSLSPTEPGELFF.

The V call is TRBV7-9, the J call TRBJ2-7; 9 bases agree with TRBD1. The length of the CDR3 is 15 residues. The junction had 4 bases not matched to a gene; V was cut back by 1 base and J by 3 bases. Germline loops: CDR1 SEHNR, CDR2 FQNEAQ (reference sequence). CDR3: CASSLGDRAIYEQYF. CDR3 bases: TGTGCCAGCAGCTTAGGGGACAGGGCGATCTACGAGCAGTACTTC.

J is TRBJ2-5 and V is TRBV2, with TRBD2 matching over 9 bases. Trimming at V came to 10 bases and at J to 5 bases, leaving 14 bases not matched to a gene. CDR3 length equals 15 residues. Germline values: CDR1 SNHLY, CDR2 FYNNEI. CDR3 protein: CATEAGGRALETQYF. For the CDR3, the DNA is TGTGCCACTGAGGCGGGCGGGAGGGCCCTGGAGACCCAGTACTTC. The variable domain in full, with the rest retrieved from reference TRBV2 and TRBJ2-5, is EPEVTQTPSHQVTQMGQEVILRCVPISNHLYFYWYRQILGQKVEFLVSFYNNEISEKSEIFDDQFSVERPDGSNFTLKIRSTKLEDSAMYFCATEAGGRALETQYFGPGTRLLVL.

The genes are TRBV11-2 and TRBJ2-4; 9 positions agree with TRBD1. The CDR3 covers 14 residues. J was trimmed by 6 bases and V by 7 bases; bases with no gene match: 7. Germline loops: CDR1 SGHAT, CDR2 FQNNGV. CDR3 nucleotide sequence: TGTGCCAGCAAATTCACGACAGGGGGAAACATTCAGTACTTC. As protein: CASKFTTGGNIQYF.

The chain links TRBV11-2 to TRBJ2-7; TRBD2 might be the D (6 bases). The ends were cut back, 5 bases at V and 2 bases at J, with 16 bases in the middle. This CDR3 spans 15 amino acids. CDR1 SGHAT and CDR2 FQNNGV come from the germline V gene. CDR3 sequence reads: CASSPWTMTAYEQYF. For the CDR3, the DNA is TGTGCCAGCAGCCCTTGGACTATGACTGCCTACGAGCAGTACTTC.

J is TRBJ2-3 and V is TRBV4-3, with D possibly TRBD2 on 6 matching bases. The CDR3 spans 18 residues. The V and J ends lost 0 bases and 5 bases respectively, with 21 bases between them. Germline V CDR1 and CDR2: LGHNA, YSLEER. CDR3 coding DNA: TGCGCCAGCAGCCAAGATCGTGGTCCGGGAGCGGTGGTAGATACGCAGTATTTT. Amino acids: CASSQDRGPGAVVDTQYF.

The rearrangement links TRBV4-3 to TRBJ1-1; possible D gene TRBD1, 6 bases. V was shortened by 0 bases and J by 4 bases, with 21 bases between the two germline ends. The CDR3 length is 18 residues. Germline loops: CDR1 LGHNA, CDR2 YSLEER. The CDR3 region is CASSQDIFSGGAGTEAFF. The DNA of the CDR3 is TGCGCCAGCAGCCAAGATATCTTTTCCGGGGGGGCCGGCACTGAAGCTTTCTTT.

This clone was picked up a small number of times. The chain has TRBV7-8 and TRBJ1-2, with D unresolved. V lost 4 bases and J lost 4, with 10 bases in between. The CDR3 sequence is 13 residues long. Germline V gene data show CDR1 as SGHVS and CDR2 as FQNEAQ. The CDR3 loop is CASSSSTGYGYTF. Here the CDR3 DNA reads TGTGCCAGCAGCTCTTCGACGGGCTATGGCTACACCTTC.

The V gene is TRBV2, the J gene TRBJ1-1; TRBD1 is a possible D gene (6 bases). Germline V lookup: CDR1 SNHLY, CDR2 FYNNEI. CDR3 length: 14 residues. V was shortened by 4 bases and J by 2 bases, with 11 bases between the two germline ends. The CDR3: CASSGTVPNTEAFF. The DNA for the CDR3 is TGTGCCAGCAGTGGGACAGTTCCTAACACTGAAGCTTTCTTT.

The J gene is TRBJ2-2, the V gene TRBV10-2, with D possibly TRBD1 on 6 matching bases. The CDR3 runs to 13 residues. Germline V gene data show CDR1 as WSHSY and CDR2 as SAAADI. V lost 6 bases and J 4 bases, leaving 9 bases between the germline ends. The CDR3: CASSMTGTGELFF. The CDR3 DNA reads as TGCGCCAGCAGCATGACAGGCACCGGGGAGCTGTTTTTT.

The chain employs TRBV19 and TRBJ1-5; tentatively, D is TRBD1 (5 bases). The ends were cut back, 5 bases at V and 0 bases at J, with 23 bases in the middle. Germline V gene sequence: CDR1 LNHDA, CDR2 SQIVND (reference sequence). The CDR3 has 19 amino acids. The CDR3 nucleotides read TGTGCCAGTAGTTGCGACAGATCTCACATCAGTTGTAGCAATCAGCCCCAGCATTTT. It encodes CASSCDRSHISCSNQPQHF. Combining the CDR3 with reference TRBV19 and TRBJ1-5 gives the whole variable domain DGGITQSPKYLFRKEGQNVTLSCEQNLNHDAMYWYRQDPGQGLRLIYYSQIVNDFQKGDIAEGYSVSREKKESFPLTVTSAQKNPTAFYLCASSCDRSHISCSNQPQHFGDGTRLSIL.